The 27 T cell receptor beta chains below come from one sample, sequenced in a study of cytomegalovirus exposure and HLA in healthy donors. TCRdb's copy holds only in-frame clones and misses some; the assay was immunoSEQ multiplex PCR. The repertoire includes roughly 180,000 clones, roughly 86% of them detected once, and 7.2% sits in the top ten. Sequencing used PBMCs. Source of these receptors: a man aged 25 to 40 in good health and CMV-seropositive.

This clone has at least ten counts. J is TRBJ2-5 and V is TRBV6-6, with D possibly matching TRBD1 (5 bases). V was pared by 7 bases and J by 3 bases, with 15 bases between. The CDR3 loop spans 14 amino acids. CDR1 and CDR2 (germline): MNHNY, SVGAGI (reference sequence). CDR3 bases: TGTGCCAGCACTAACCCAGGGTTAAAAGAGACCCAGTACTTC. It yields the protein CASTNPGLKETQYF.

This clone was recorded once. The rearrangement links TRBV5-4 to TRBJ2-5, with 9 positions matching TRBD1. V was clipped by 8 bases and J by 4 bases; unmatched bases: 6. The CDR3 is 13 amino acids. Germline lookup yields CDR1 SGHNT and CDR2 YYREEE (reference sequence). Here the CDR3 DNA reads TGTGCCAGGTACAGGGGGCGCGGAGAGACCCAGTACTTC. Translation gives CARYRGRGETQYF.

The V and J genes are TRBV2 and TRBJ1-1, with unresolved D. This CDR3 spans 13 amino acids. Trimming pared 7 bases from V and 4 bases from J, leaving 13 bases between. Germline CDR1 reads SNHLY; CDR2 reads FYNNEI. DNA for the CDR3: TGTGCCAGCACTCGAGACCCTTTCACTGAAGCTTTCTTT. Translation: CASTRDPFTEAFF.

This clone has only a few counts. CDR3 in DNA: TGTGCCAGCAGGGGACAGGGACAGCCCCAGCATTTT. It encodes CASRGQGQPQHF. This chain connects TRBV6-6 to TRBJ1-5, with 9 nucleotides matching TRBD1. J was trimmed by 7 bases and V by 6 bases; bases with no gene match: 1. The CDR3 has 12 amino acids. Germline assignment: CDR1 MNHNY and CDR2 SVGAGI (reference sequence).

V usage is TRBV30 and J usage is TRBJ2-5, with TRBD2 as a possible D gene (5 bases). The germline V gene has CDR1 GTSNPN and CDR2 SVGIG (reference sequence). The CDR3 extends over 13 amino acids. The V end was cut by 0 bases, the J end by 1 base, with 6 bases between. The CDR3 bases are TGTGCCTGGAGTGTAGGGAGCCAAGAGACCCAGTACTTC. Translation gives CAWSVGSQETQYF.

This sequence joins TRBV7-2 and TRBJ1-5; 8 bases are shared with TRBD1. Germline CDR1 and CDR2: SGHTA and FQGNSA. The CDR3 sequence is 18 residues long. V gave up 0 bases and J gave up 3 bases; unmatched junction bases: 10. CDR3 bases: TGTGCCAGCAGCTTAGCGAGTGGGAGGACAGGGAACAATCAGCCCCAGCATTTT. Its translation is CASSLASGRTGNNQPQHF.

V is TRBV20-1 and J is TRBJ1-1; no clear D. This CDR3 has 11 amino acids. CDR1 is DFQATT and CDR2 is SNEGSKA in the germline V gene (reference sequence). V gave up 6 bases and J gave up 4 bases, with 9 bases separating them. The CDR3 region has the DNA TGCAGTGCCTCGACACGCACTGAAGCTTTCTTT. Translation: CSASTRTEAFF.

The chain combines TRBV6-6 with TRBJ1-5; TRBD1 is a possible D gene (6 bases). The CDR3 is 15 residues long. In germline, CDR1 is MNHNY, CDR2 SVGAGI (reference sequence). The ends were cut back, 7 bases at V and 0 bases at J, with 13 bases in the middle. CDR3 sequence reads: CASTNTGHSNQPQHF. Written as DNA, the CDR3 is TGTGCCAGCACCAACACGGGACATAGCAATCAGCCCCAGCATTTT.

The V gene is TRBV27, the J gene TRBJ2-7; D is unresolved. The CDR3 is 13 residues long. Looked up from germline, CDR1 is MNHEY and CDR2 is SMNVEV (reference sequence). V was clipped by 5 bases and J by 0 bases, with 8 bases between them. The CDR3 protein is CASSPQNSYEQYF. CDR3 nucleotides: TGTGCCAGCAGTCCCCAAAACTCCTACGAGCAGTACTTC.

The J gene is TRBJ2-7, the V gene TRBV28, with 10 bases matching TRBD1. J lost 1 base, V lost 5 bases, and 8 bases had no gene match. Per the germline V gene, CDR1 is MDHEN and CDR2 is SYDVKM. The CDR3 runs to 16 residues. For the CDR3, the DNA is TGTGCCAGCAGTCGGACAGGGGGTTATAGGTCCTACGAGCAGTACTTC. It specifies CASSRTGGYRSYEQYF.

The chain has TRBV27 and TRBJ2-2, with TRBD2 matching over 11 bases. Trimming cost V 6 bases and J 6 bases; bases outside gene matches: 27. Germline V gene data show CDR1 as MNHEY and CDR2 as SMNVEV (reference sequence). The CDR3 runs 22 residues. CDR3 sequence reads: CASSSAQPQRLAGRPTAGELFF. The CDR3 DNA sequence: TGTGCCAGCAGCTCCGCGCAACCCCAAAGACTAGCGGGACGCCCGACAGCCGGGGAGCTGTTTTTT.

This chain joins TRBV27 and TRBJ2-3, with D unclear. The CDR3 spans 12 residues. Per the germline V gene, CDR1 is MNHEY and CDR2 is SMNVEV (reference sequence). V dropped 8 bases and J dropped 7 bases, with 13 bases sitting between them. The CDR3 nucleotides read TGTGCCAGCCGAACCTACGGTAATACGCAGTATTTT. It translates to CASRTYGNTQYF.

The V and J genes are TRBV18 and TRBJ2-7; possible D gene TRBD1, 6 bases. This CDR3 contains 13 residues. The ends were cut back, 6 bases at V and 3 bases at J, with 12 bases in the middle. Germline-derived CDR1 and CDR2 are KGHSH and LQKENI. CDR3 loop: CASSQGIGYEQYF. The CDR3 bases are TGTGCCAGCTCGCAGGGGATCGGCTACGAGCAGTACTTC.

V gene TRBV11-2 combines with J gene TRBJ2-5; unclear D gene. In germline, CDR1 is SGHAT, CDR2 FQNNGV. Deletions cut 2 bases from V and 5 bases from J, with 3 bases between. This CDR3 region has 11 residues. DNA of the CDR3: TGTGCCAGCAGCTTAACTGAGACCCAGTACTTC. Translated: CASSLTETQYF.

The CDR3 nucleotides read TGTGCCAGCAGCTCACGGACAGGGCACTATGGCTACACCTTC. The encoded protein is CASSSRTGHYGYTF. This chain connects TRBV5-6 to TRBJ1-2; the match to TRBD1 covers 8 bases. Germline V CDR1 and CDR2: SGHDT, YYEEEE. This CDR3 spans 14 amino acids. V dropped 3 bases and J dropped 3; count of bases not matched to a gene: 4.

V is TRBV13 and J is TRBJ1-6; no clear D. The CDR3 is 17 amino acids. Trimming took off 5 bases at V and 12 bases at J, with 26 bases between the two ends. Germline V lookup: CDR1 PRHDT, CDR2 FYEKMQ (reference sequence). CDR3 DNA sequence: TGTGCCAGCAGCCGAGGCGGGAGACGGGCTGCTGGAGTACCCCTCCACTTT. It encodes CASSRGGRRAAGVPLHF. The whole variable domain, remainder taken from reference TRBV13 and TRBJ1-6, is AAGVIQSPRHLIKEKRETATLKCYPIPRHDTVYWYQQGPGQDPQFLISFYEKMQSDKGSIPDRFSAQQFSDYHSELNMSSLELGDSALYFCASSRGGRRAAGVPLHFGNGTRLTVT.

The V gene is TRBV30, the J gene TRBJ1-5, with unresolved D. V was shortened by 3 bases and J by 4 bases, with 10 bases between the two germline ends. Germline values: CDR1 GTSNPN, CDR2 SVGIG (reference sequence). This CDR3 region has 13 residues. The CDR3 sequence: CAWSQRRNQPQHF. CDR3 sequence (DNA): TGTGCCTGGAGCCAGCGGAGAAATCAGCCCCAGCATTTT.

The V and J genes are TRBV19 and TRBJ1-1; D is unclear. This CDR3 spans 14 amino acids. The V end was cut by 4 bases, the J end by 4 bases, with 13 bases between. CDR1 and CDR2 (germline): LNHDA, SQIVND (reference sequence). CDR3 protein: CASSTTSRGTEAFF. CDR3 in DNA: TGTGCCAGTAGTACTACAAGCCGGGGCACTGAAGCTTTCTTT.

This clone was seen only once. This chain connects TRBV9 to TRBJ2-1, with D hard to call. Germline V gives CDR1 SGDLS, CDR2 YYNGEE. The CDR3 spans 14 residues. The V and J ends lost 0 bases and 5 bases respectively, with 9 bases between them. The CDR3 DNA follows: TGTGCCAGCAGCGTAGTAACCACCCACAATGAGCAGTTCTTC. Its protein is CASSVVTTHNEQFF.

CDR3 nucleotide sequence: TGTGCCAGCAGTTCGGACAGTTCCTACGAGCAGTACTTC. Its translation: CASSSDSSYEQYF. This chain joins TRBV27 and TRBJ2-7, with a possible D match to TRBD1 (6 bases). The length of the CDR3 is 13 residues. The germline CDR1 and CDR2 sequences are MNHEY and SMNVEV (reference sequence). V lost 4 bases, J lost 1 base, and 8 bases lay in between.

A single count supports this clone. The chain couples TRBV10-3 to TRBJ2-5; D might be TRBD2 (6 bases). The CDR3 extends over 12 amino acids. The V and J ends lost 3 bases and 4 bases respectively, with 6 bases between them. The germline CDR1 and CDR2 sequences are ENHRY and SYGVKD. CDR3 residues: CAISDGGETQYF. The CDR3 DNA reads as TGTGCCATCAGTGACGGGGGAGAGACCCAGTACTTC.

This chain uses TRBV7-6 with TRBJ2-5; a possible D gene is TRBD1 (5 bases). V was trimmed by 4 bases and J by 2 bases, leaving 8 bases between them. Germline V gives CDR1 SGHVS, CDR2 FNYEAQ. The CDR3 totals 13 residues. The CDR3: CASSSRQQETQYF. The CDR3 bases are TGTGCCAGCAGCTCCCGACAGCAAGAGACCCAGTACTTC.

The rearrangement uses TRBV27 and TRBJ2-1; 8 bases align to TRBD2. CDR3 size: 13 residues. Losses at the gene ends were 5 bases for V and 9 bases for J; bases not matched to a gene: 6. Germline CDR1 and CDR2: MNHEY and SMNVEV (reference sequence). CDR3 coding DNA: TGTGCCAGCAGTGCCTGGACTAGCCGTGAGCAGTTCTTC. Protein sequence: CASSAWTSREQFF.

This clone was recorded once. The J gene is TRBJ1-2, the V gene TRBV7-2, with 8 bases matching TRBD1. Germline V gene sequence: CDR1 SGHTA, CDR2 FQGNSA. V shed 7 bases and J 8 bases; nucleotides not matched to a gene: 12. The CDR3 extends over 14 amino acids. This CDR3 reads CASTGQGRLWGYTF. CDR3 DNA: TGTGCCAGCACCGGACAGGGTCGCCTCTGGGGCTACACCTTC.

The CDR3 region has the DNA TGTGCCAGCAGTCGCTTAATTGCTTTCTTT. It specifies CASSRLIAFF. The V gene is TRBV2, the J gene TRBJ1-1, with D unclear. Trimming shortened V by 5 bases and J by 11 bases, and 9 bases separated the two germline ends. CDR3 size: 10 residues. Germline CDR1 SNHLY, CDR2 FYNNEI.

Concerning this clone itself: At one end, the junction sequence differs from germline, possibly due to a read error. This chain links TRBV7-7 with TRBJ2-2; TRBD1 is a possible D gene (6 bases). CDR3 length: 12 amino acids. CDR1 SSHAT and CDR2 FNYEAQ come from the germline V gene (reference sequence). CDR3 coding DNA: TGTGCTAGCAGCTCAGGGGCCGGGGAGCTGTTTTTT. Translation gives CASSSGAGELFF. The full variable domain, in which reference TRBV7-7 and TRBJ2-2 provide the parts outside the CDR3, is GAGVSQSPRYKVTKRGQDVTLRCDPISSHATLYWYQQALGQGPEFLTYFNYEAQPDKSGLPSDRFSAERPEGSISTLTIQRTEQRDSAMYRCASSSGAGELFFGEGSRLTVL.

The rearrangement joins TRBV19 to TRBJ1-2; maybe TRBD1 (6 bases). The CDR3 consists of 13 residues. CDR1 is LNHDA and CDR2 is SQIVND in the germline V gene (reference sequence). Trimming removed 9 bases from V and 4 bases from J, with 15 bases in between. CDR3 residues: CASSGTRIYGYTF. The DNA of the CDR3 is TGTGCCAGCTCCGGGACAAGAATCTATGGCTACACCTTC.